This T cell receptor (beta chain) was retrieved from a study of blood T cells in healthy people across ages (dated by TCRdb to between 2015 and 2016). About the study as a whole: In model experiments, template switching captured about one uniquely barcoded TCR beta cDNA molecule for every two T cells. Using deep sequencing normalized with unique cDNA molecular identifiers, the study measured how TCR beta repertoire diversity changes with age. Four age groups were formed from the donors: young (average 16 years), middle-aged (approximately 42), aged (more than 55) and long-lived (82). For two donors (one aged 18 to 29 and one aged 80 or older), the study analyzed two additional independent replicas of 1 million unique cDNA reads from the same blood draw. The research as a whole found: Observed TCR beta diversity per million T cells fell roughly linearly with age, and a significant reduction was already apparent by age around 36. Estimates of total diversity from one million sequenced T cells were regarded as lower bounds and underestimates. Compared with the aged group, the long-lived group had more naive CD4+ T cells, fewer expanded clones and increased TCR diversity, suggesting age selection. The percentage of naive T cells measured by flow cytometry correlated strongly with observed TCR beta diversity. Since profiling was done on bulk unsorted PBMCs, naive and antigen-experienced compartments could not be conclusively compared. Because donor CMV infection status was unknown, age-related changes in expanded clonotypes were potentially confounded.

The V and J ends are trimmed by 0 bases and 12 bases, leaving 9 bases between them. Based on the germline V gene (reference sequence), the CDR1 and CDR2 sequences are GTSNPN and SVGIG. The CDR3 runs 11 amino acids, cysteine and phenylalanine included. The retained sequence is limited to the CDR3, 33 bases, with the frame set at the first base. This clonotype appeared a few times. Its specific antigen is unknown. It has no much larger one-base neighbor in the sample; base qualities were not kept. Donors were 39 systemically healthy Caucasian individuals from Russia aged 6 to 90 years. Each donor gave around 9.5 milliliters of peripheral blood, collected into EDTA-treated Vacutainer tubes. Ficoll-Paque density-gradient centrifugation was used to isolate PBMCs, with at least 6 million per sample. Trizol reagent was used to extract total RNA from PBMCs, with at least 6 micrograms per sample. For every donor, an aliquot of PBMCs went through flow cytometry to measure the percentages of naive CD45RAhigh/CD27high T cells.

Preparation of the library involved 5' RACE. TCRdb lists the instrument as Illumina HiSeq 2500. A second 7 to 11 cycle PCR used a sample-barcoded 5' primer and a J-beta primer mix. Each TCR beta cDNA molecule received a unique molecular identifier from a template-switch 5' adaptor carrying 12 random nucleotides. Each sample yielded at least 3 million CDR3-containing paired-end reads. The Mint cDNA synthesis kit, primed by a TRBC-specific oligonucleotide, was used to synthesize first-strand cDNA from all RNA. After uracil-DNA glycosylase treatment, a first 18-cycle PCR used universal primers M1SS and BC2_uni_R on all cDNA. On the authors' methods: Each sample was normalized by randomly selecting 1 million high-quality reads, each carrying a distinct molecular identifier. Instead of being binned into consensus sequences, reads that shared molecular identifiers were thrown out. MiTCR, with a Q25 quality threshold and the strictest error-elimination algorithm, was used for CDR3 identification, clonotype clustering and error correction. Lower-bound total TCR beta diversity was estimated with a nonparametric unseen species model using Euler transformation. The public reads were run again by TCRdb, first through fastp at Q25 and then through MiXCR, and only productive beta chains were kept. One record per CDR3 amino acid sequence lists the most common genes and DNA. None of the V and J calls come from the authors' own analysis; TCRdb made them. The sample data list 800,000 to 950,000 distinct CDR3 sequences, and just under 30% of these were observed just once. Approximately 10% of the sample is in the top ten clones.

These same data were also listed under a study on T cells of mothers and their children. Looking at the second paper: Nine systemically healthy Caucasian individuals served as donors, namely three mothers together with their six children. cDNA synthesis consumed the entire amount of extracted RNA, loaded at around 1.5 ug RNA in each 15 ul reaction. In the second PCR, the M1S primer added sample barcodes and 2-4 random nucleotides. Over 8 million TCR beta CDR3 reads were obtained for each mother, and about 3 million reads were obtained for each child. Thymic selection shapes the output of TCR recombination in a similar way in related and unrelated pairs, and inherited differences have a minor effect. Normalized repertoire overlap was always found to be slightly, but never significantly, higher in related mother-child pairs than in unrelated mother-child pairs. Persistent microchimeric T cell clones were not detected, at a sensitivity of approximately 100 clones per million clonotypes. To look for features that set related mother-child pairs apart from unrelated individuals, the researchers ran deep NGS to compare the TCR beta repertoires of mothers and children. On average, the children were around 11 +/- 4 years old, while the mothers were 40 +/- 4 years old. After adapters were ligated using NEBNext reagents, the libraries underwent 100+100 nt paired-end sequencing on an Illumina HiSeq 2000. Mother and child libraries were prepared a month apart and sequenced in separate runs to prevent cross-contamination. For each donor, somewhere between roughly 450,000 and 2,100,000 distinct TCR beta clonotypes were identified. Naive TCR beta clonotypes were estimated from low-frequency clonotypes matched to each donor's FACS-determined naive share, without sorting.

The source material was blood. The clonotype was recovered from a woman between 40 and 55 years old in good health. This sequence uses TRBV30 and TRBJ2-1; no D segment can be confidently identified. The DNA sequence is as follows: TGTGCCTGGAGTGTAGGCGGAGTGCAGTTCTTC. This sequence encodes CAWSVGGVQFF.